A few counts support the clone carrying this TCR beta chain. TCRdb called the 5' RACE reads again in MiXCR, with one record for every CDR3 protein. The sample holds approximately 41,000 distinct CDR3 sequences, less than 35% seen once. CDR1 and CDR2 (germline): SGHTA, FQGTGA. The CDR3 consists of 16 residues. J lost 0 bases, V lost 5 bases, and 6 bases had no gene match. Sequenced sample: memory CD4+ T cells sorted from a lymph node. Subset described: memory CD4+ T cells, CD4+CD45RO+CD25-. This clonotype was sampled from a female donor with breast cancer. The genes are TRBV7-3 and TRBJ2-2, with 7 bases matching TRBD2. As DNA, the CDR3 is TGTGCCAGCAGCCCCCGCCGGGGGGCGAACACCGGGGAGCTGTTTTTT. It specifies CASSPRRGANTGELFF.